A single sample gave rise to the 3 T cell receptor beta chains below, sequenced in a study of blood T cell repertoires in COVID-19. The table came from immunoSEQ multiplex PCR; TCRdb's copy has only in-frame clones and leaves some out. This table holds 55,000 to 70,000 clones, 85% to 90% found once. What was sequenced was peripheral blood. These receptors all come from a man aged 65 to 85 with acute or convalescent COVID-19.

This chain uses TRBV7-9 with TRBJ2-2; tentatively, D is TRBD1 (6 bases). Looked up from germline, CDR1 is SEHNR and CDR2 is FQNEAQ (reference sequence). The CDR3 runs 18 residues. The V and J ends lost 10 bases and 5 bases respectively, with 29 bases between them. CDR3 amino acids: CATEWDKLRGVNTGELFF. The DNA for the CDR3 is TGTGCCACCGAATGGGACAAGCTTCGGGGAGTTAATACCGGGGAGCTGTTTTTT. The full variable domain, rest sourced from reference TRBV7-9 and TRBJ2-2, is DTGVSQNPRHKITKRGQNVTFRCDPISEHNRLYWYRQTLGQGPEFLTYFQNEAQLEKSRLLSDRFSAERPKGSFSTLEIQRTEQGDSAMYLCATEWDKLRGVNTGELFFGEGSRLTVL.

The chain combines TRBV5-4 with TRBJ1-3; D unclear. CDR3 size: 13 residues. CDR1 and CDR2 from the germline V gene are SGHNT and YYREEE (reference sequence). V lost 0 bases and J lost 4, with 5 bases in between. The CDR3 sequence is CASSLDSGNTIYF. DNA for the CDR3: TGTGCCAGCAGCTTGGACAGCGGAAACACCATATATTTT.

This clone has just a few counts. V is TRBV28 and J is TRBJ2-1, with 7 bases that match TRBD2. The J segment lost 3 bases and the V segment lost 8 bases, leaving 10 bases of the junction unmatched. This CDR3 is 15 amino acids long. CDR1 MDHEN and CDR2 SYDVKM come from the germline V gene. The CDR3 DNA is TGTGCCAGCGGGAGGGAGTCCAACTTCTACAATGAGCAGTTCTTC. Amino acid sequence: CASGRESNFYNEQFF.